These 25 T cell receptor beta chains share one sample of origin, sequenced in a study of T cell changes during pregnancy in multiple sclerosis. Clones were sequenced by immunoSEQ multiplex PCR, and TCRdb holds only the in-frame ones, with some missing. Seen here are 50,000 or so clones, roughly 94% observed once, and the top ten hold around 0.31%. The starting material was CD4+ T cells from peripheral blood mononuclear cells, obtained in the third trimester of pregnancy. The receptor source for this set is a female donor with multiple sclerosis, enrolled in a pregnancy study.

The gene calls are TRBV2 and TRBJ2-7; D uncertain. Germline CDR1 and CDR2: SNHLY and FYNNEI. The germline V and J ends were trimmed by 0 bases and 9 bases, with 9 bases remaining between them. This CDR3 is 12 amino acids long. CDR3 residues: CASSEASRGQYF. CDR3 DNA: TGTGCCAGCAGTGAAGCGTCCAGAGGGCAGTACTTC.

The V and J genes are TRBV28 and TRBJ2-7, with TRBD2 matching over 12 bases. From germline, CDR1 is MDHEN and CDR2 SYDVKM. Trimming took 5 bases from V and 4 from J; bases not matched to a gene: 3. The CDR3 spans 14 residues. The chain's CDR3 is CASSRLAGEYEQYF. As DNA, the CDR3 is TGTGCCAGCAGTCGACTAGCGGGAGAGTACGAGCAGTACTTC.

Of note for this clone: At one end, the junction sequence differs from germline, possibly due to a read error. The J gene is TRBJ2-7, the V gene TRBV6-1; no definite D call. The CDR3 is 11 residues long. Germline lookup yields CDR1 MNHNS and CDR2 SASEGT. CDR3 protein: CASSEGPDSHF. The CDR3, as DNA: TGTGCCAGCAGTGAAGGGCCTGATTCCCACTTC.

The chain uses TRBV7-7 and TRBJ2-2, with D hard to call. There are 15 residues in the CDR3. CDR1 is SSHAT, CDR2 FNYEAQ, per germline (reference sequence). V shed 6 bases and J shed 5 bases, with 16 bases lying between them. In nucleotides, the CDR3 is TGTGCCAGCAGTAACACTCGAGGAAAGACCGGGGAGCTGTTTTTT. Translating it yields CASSNTRGKTGELFF.

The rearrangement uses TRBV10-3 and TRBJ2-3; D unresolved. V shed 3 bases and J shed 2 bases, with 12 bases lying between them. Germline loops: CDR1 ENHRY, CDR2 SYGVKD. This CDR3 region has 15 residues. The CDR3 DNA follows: TGTGCCATCAGTGAATATAAGGCGGTCACAGATACGCAGTATTTT. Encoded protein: CAISEYKAVTDTQYF.

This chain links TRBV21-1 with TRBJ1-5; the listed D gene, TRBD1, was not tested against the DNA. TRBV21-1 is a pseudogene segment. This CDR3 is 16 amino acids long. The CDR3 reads CASSKAEQEKNQPQHF. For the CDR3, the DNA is TGTGCCAGCAGCAAAGCGGAACAGGAGAAGAATCAGCCCCAGCATTTT.

The CDR3 nucleotides read TGTGCCAGCAGTTTACGTCGGCGGGAGGGCCGAAATGAGCAGTTCTTC. Protein product: CASSLRRREGRNEQFF. The gene calls are TRBV28 and TRBJ2-1; 9 bases map to TRBD2. Trimming took 2 bases from V and 7 from J; bases not matched to a gene: 9. This CDR3 is built from 16 residues. Germline loops: CDR1 MDHEN, CDR2 SYDVKM.

The CDR3 region is CASSLGSAGVSHEQFF. The CDR3, as DNA: TGCGCCAGCAGCTTGGGATCCGCGGGAGTATCTCATGAGCAGTTCTTC. The chain recombines TRBV5-1 with TRBJ2-1; 7 bases map to TRBD2. Germline V gives CDR1 SGHRS, CDR2 YFSETQ. V lost 0 bases, J lost 8 bases, and 11 bases stayed unmatched. The CDR3 extends over 16 amino acids.

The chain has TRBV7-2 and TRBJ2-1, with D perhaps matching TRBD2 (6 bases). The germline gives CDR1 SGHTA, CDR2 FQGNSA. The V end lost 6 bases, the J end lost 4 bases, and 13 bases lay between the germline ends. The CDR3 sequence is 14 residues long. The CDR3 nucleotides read TGTGCCAGCAGACTGGGGAGGCTGTACAATGAGCAGTTCTTC. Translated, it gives CASRLGRLYNEQFF.

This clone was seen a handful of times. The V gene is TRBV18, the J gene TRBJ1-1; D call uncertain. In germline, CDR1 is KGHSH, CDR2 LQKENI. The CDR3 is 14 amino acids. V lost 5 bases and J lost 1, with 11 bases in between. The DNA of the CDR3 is TGTGCCAGCTCAATACAGAATACGAACACTGAAGCTTTCTTT. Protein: CASSIQNTNTEAFF.

CDR3 DNA: TGTGCCAGCAGTTTACACCCGCAGGGAGGAGAGCAGTTCTTC. It yields the protein CASSLHPQGGEQFF. This chain joins TRBV28 and TRBJ2-1, with D tentatively TRBD2 (6 bases). CDR3 length: 14 amino acids. Germline V gene sequence: CDR1 MDHEN, CDR2 SYDVKM. The germline V and J ends were trimmed by 2 bases and 10 bases, with 15 bases remaining between them.

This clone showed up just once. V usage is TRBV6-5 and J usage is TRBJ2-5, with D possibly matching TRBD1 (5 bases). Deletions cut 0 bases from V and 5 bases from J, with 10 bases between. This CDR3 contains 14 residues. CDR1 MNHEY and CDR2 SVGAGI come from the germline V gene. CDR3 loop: CASSYSQGRETQYF. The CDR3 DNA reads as TGTGCCAGCAGTTACTCCCAGGGTAGGGAGACCCAGTACTTC.

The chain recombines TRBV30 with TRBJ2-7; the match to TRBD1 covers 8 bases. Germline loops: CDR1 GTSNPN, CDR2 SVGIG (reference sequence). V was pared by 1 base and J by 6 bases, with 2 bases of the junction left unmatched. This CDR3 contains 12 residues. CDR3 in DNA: TGTGCCTGGAGTGGGACAGGGTTCGAGCAGTACTTC. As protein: CAWSGTGFEQYF.

The DNA of the CDR3 is TGTGCCAGCAGCTTAGCCAGGGGGCTCAACTACGAGCAGTACTTC. Translating gives CASSLARGLNYEQYF. This chain joins TRBV7-2 and TRBJ2-7, with 8 bases matching TRBD1. Looked up from germline, CDR1 is SGHTA and CDR2 is FQGNSA. V trimming: 0 bases; J trimming: 3 bases; junction bases outside the gene matches: 4. The CDR3 sequence is 15 residues long.

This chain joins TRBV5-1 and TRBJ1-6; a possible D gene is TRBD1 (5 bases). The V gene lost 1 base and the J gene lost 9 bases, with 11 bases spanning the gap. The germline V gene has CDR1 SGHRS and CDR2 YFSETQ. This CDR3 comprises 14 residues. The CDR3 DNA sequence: TGCGCCAGCAGCTTGACCAGGGCCCTTTCACCCCTCCACTTT. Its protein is CASSLTRALSPLHF. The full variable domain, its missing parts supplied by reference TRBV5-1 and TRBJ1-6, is KAGVTQTPRYLIKTRGQQVTLSCSPISGHRSVSWYQQTPGQGLQFLFEYFSETQRNKGNFPGRFSGRQFSNSRSEMNVSTLELGDSALYLCASSLTRALSPLHFGNGTRLTVT.

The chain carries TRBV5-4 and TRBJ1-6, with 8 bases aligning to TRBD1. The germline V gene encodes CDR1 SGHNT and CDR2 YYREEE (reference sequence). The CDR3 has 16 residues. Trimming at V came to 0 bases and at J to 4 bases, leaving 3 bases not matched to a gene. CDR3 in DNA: TGTGCCAGCAGCTTGGAGGGACAGGCATATAATTCACCCCTCCACTTT. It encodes CASSLEGQAYNSPLHF.

The CDR3 bases are TGTGCCAGCACCTCTGGGCGGGAGGTCGGGGAGCTGTTTTTT. Protein sequence: CASTSGREVGELFF. This chain uses TRBV7-9 with TRBJ2-2; TRBD2 matches at 8 bases. Germline trimming cut 7 bases from V and 7 bases from J; bases unmatched to any gene: 8. The CDR3 length is 14 residues. CDR1 is SEHNR, CDR2 FQNEAQ, per germline (reference sequence).

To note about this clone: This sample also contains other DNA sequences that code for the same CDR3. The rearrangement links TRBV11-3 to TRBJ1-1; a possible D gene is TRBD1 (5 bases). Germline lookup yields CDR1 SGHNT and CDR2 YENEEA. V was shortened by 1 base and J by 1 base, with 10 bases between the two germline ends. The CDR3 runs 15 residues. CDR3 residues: CASSLGQGENTEAFF. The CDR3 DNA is TGTGCCAGCAGCTTAGGCCAGGGTGAGAACACTGAAGCTTTCTTT.

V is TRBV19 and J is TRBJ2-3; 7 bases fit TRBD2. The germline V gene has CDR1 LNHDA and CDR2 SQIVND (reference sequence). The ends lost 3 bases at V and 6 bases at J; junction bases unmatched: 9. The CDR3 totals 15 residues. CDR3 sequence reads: CASSMIAVGGDTQYF. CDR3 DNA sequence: TGTGCCAGTAGTATGATCGCGGTGGGAGGGGATACGCAGTATTTT.

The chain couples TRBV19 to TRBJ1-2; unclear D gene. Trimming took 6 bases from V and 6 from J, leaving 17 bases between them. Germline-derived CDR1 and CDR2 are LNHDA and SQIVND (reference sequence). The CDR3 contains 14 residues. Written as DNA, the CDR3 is TGTGCCAGTAGCTCCTGGCCAGGAGGAAATGGCTACACCTTC. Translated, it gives CASSSWPGGNGYTF. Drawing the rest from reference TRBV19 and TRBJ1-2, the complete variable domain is DGGITQSPKYLFRKEGQNVTLSCEQNLNHDAMYWYRQDPGQGLRLIYYSQIVNDFQKGDIAEGYSVSREKKESFPLTVTSAQKNPTAFYLCASSSWPGGNGYTFGSGTRLTVV.

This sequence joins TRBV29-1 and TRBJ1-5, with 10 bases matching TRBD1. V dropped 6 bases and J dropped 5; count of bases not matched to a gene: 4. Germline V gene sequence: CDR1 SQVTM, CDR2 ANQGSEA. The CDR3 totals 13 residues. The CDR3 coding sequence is TGCAGCGTCAGGGACAGGGGCGATCAGCCCCAGCATTTT. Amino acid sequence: CSVRDRGDQPQHF. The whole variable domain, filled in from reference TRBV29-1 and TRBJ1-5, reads SAVISQKPSRDICQRGTSLTIQCQVDSQVTMMFWYRQQPGQSLTLIATANQGSEATYESGFVIDKFPISRPNLTFSTLTVSNMSPEDSSIYLCSVRDRGDQPQHFGDGTRLSIL.

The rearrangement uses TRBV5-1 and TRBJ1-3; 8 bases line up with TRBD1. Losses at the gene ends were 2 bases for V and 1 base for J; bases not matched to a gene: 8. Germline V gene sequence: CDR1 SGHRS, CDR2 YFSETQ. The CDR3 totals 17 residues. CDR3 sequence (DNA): TGCGCCAGCAGCTTTGGAGCAGGGGGCTATTCTGGAAACACCATATATTTT. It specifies CASSFGAGGYSGNTIYF.

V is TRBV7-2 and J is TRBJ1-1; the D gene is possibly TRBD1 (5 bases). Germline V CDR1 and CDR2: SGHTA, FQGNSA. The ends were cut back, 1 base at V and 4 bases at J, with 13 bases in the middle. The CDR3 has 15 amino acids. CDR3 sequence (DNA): TGTGCCAGCAGCTTAGACCTTGGGGGGGGCACTGAAGCTTTCTTT. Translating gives CASSLDLGGGTEAFF.

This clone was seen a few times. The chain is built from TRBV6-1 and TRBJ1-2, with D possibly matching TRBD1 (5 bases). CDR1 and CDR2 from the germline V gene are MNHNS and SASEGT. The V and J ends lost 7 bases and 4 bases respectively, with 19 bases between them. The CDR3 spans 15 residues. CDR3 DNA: TGTGCCAGCATCGTGGGGGGTCTTTTCACCTATGGCTACACCTTC. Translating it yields CASIVGGLFTYGYTF.

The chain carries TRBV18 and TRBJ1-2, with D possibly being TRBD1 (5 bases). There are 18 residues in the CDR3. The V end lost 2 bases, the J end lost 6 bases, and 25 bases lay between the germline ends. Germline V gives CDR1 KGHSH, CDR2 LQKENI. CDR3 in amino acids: CASSPMSGAGRGSDGYTF. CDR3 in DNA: TGTGCCAGCTCACCAATGAGTGGGGCGGGCCGGGGGTCCGATGGCTACACCTTC.